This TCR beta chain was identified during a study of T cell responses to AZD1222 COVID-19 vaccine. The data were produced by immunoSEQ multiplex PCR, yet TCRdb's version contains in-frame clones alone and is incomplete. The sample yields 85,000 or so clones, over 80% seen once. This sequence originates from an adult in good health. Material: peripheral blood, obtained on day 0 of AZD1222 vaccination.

CDR3 region: CASSQDRGKETQYF. The CDR3 DNA is TGCGCCAGCAGCCAAGATCGGGGAAAAGAGACCCAGTACTTC. The J gene is TRBJ2-5, the V gene TRBV4-1, with TRBD2 as a possible D gene (5 bases). V lost 0 bases and J 3 bases, leaving 8 bases between the germline ends. The CDR3 has 14 amino acids. The germline V gene encodes CDR1 MGHRA and CDR2 YSYEKL.